This T cell receptor (beta chain) was obtained from a study of T cell repertoires in ileal Crohn's disease. V shed 4 bases and J 3 bases; nucleotides not matched to a gene: 7. CDR1 is SEHNR, CDR2 FQNEAQ, per germline (reference sequence). The CDR3 totals 17 residues. This sample's time point: neoterminal ileum biopsy at postoperative endoscopy, about 6 months after surgery. This table comes from immunoSEQ multiplex PCR, and its TCRdb copy is limited to in-frame clones, with some not included. Of roughly 3,000 clones in the sample, roughly 88% are singletons; the top ten hold 2% to 2.5%. This clonotype was obtained from an adult with Crohn's disease. The rearrangement links TRBV7-9 to TRBJ2-3, with TRBD2 matching over 13 bases. What was sequenced was ileal tissue. The CDR3 region is CASSSPTSGGTTDTQYF. The CDR3 DNA reads TGTGCCAGCAGCTCGCCGACTAGCGGGGGGACTACAGATACGCAGTATTTT. Looking up the rest from reference TRBV7-9 and TRBJ2-3 gives the full variable domain: DTGVSQNPRHKITKRGQNVTFRCDPISEHNRLYWYRQTLGQGPEFLTYFQNEAQLEKSRLLSDRFSAERPKGSFSTLEIQRTEQGDSAMYLCASSSPTSGGTTDTQYFGPGTRLTVL.